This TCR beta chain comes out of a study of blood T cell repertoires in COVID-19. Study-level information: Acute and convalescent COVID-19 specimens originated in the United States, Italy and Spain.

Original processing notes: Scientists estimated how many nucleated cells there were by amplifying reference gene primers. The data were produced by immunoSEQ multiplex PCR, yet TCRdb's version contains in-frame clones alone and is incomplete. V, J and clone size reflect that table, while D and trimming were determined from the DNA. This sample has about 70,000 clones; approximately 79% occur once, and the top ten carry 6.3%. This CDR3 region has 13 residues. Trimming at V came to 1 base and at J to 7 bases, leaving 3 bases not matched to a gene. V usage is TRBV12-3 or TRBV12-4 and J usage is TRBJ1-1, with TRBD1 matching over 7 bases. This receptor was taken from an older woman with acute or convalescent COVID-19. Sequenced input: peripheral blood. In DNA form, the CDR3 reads TGTGCCAGCAGTTTAGGGGGACAGCTTGAAGCTTTCTTT. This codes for CASSLGGQLEAFF.